This T cell receptor (beta chain) was identified in a study of T cell clusters in autoimmune cytopenias. Broader study findings: Physiological T cell clusters of healthy donors were apparently absent in primary autoimmune cytopenia patients.

Notes on this clonotype: Its target is not known.

TRB was amplified from roughly 250 ng of peripheral blood genomic DNA per sample. The CDR3 totals 17 residues. Germline CDR1 reads SGHAT; CDR2 reads FQNNGV. Multiplex touch-down PCR amplified TRB using TRB-A and TRB-B pools in one tube. TCRdb re-called the multiplex PCR reads and catalogs CDR3 proteins one per entry, DNA excluded. The sample holds some 8,300 distinct CDR3 sequences. This receptor was obtained from a human donor with an autoimmune cytopenia or autoimmune hepatitis (not recorded which). The chain recombines TRBV11-2 with TRBJ1-3; TCRdb proposes TRBD1, but this gene call is untestable without DNA. Sequencing was carried out using peripheral blood. The CDR3 sequence: CASSSLPRQEGNMAIYF.